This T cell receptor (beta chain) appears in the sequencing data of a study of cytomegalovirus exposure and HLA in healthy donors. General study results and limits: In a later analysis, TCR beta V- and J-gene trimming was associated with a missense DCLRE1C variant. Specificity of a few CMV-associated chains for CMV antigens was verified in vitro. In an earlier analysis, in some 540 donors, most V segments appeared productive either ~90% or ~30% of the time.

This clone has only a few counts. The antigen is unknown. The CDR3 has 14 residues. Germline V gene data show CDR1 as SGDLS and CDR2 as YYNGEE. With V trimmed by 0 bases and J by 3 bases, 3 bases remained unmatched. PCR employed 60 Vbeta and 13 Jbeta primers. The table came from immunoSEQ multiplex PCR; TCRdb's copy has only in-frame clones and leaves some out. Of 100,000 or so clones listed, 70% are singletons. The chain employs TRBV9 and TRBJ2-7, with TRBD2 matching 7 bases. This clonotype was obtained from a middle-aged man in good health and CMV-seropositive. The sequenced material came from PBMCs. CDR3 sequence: CASSVAGGNYEQYF. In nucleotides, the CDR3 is TGTGCCAGCAGCGTAGCGGGAGGCAACTACGAGCAGTACTTC.